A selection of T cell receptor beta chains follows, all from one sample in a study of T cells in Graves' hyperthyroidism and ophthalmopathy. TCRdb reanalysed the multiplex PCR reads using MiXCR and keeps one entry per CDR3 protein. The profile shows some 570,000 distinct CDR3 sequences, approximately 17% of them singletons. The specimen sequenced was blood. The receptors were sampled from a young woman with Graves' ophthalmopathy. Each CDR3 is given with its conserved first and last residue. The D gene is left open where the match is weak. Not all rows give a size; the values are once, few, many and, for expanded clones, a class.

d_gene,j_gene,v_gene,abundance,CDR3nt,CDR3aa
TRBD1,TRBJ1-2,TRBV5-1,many,TGCGCCAGCAGCATGTCACAGGGGGACAGGGGCTACACCTTC,CASSMSQGDRGYTF
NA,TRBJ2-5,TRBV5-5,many,TGTGCCAGCAGCTTGTCCCTGGCGGGGAGACAAGAGACCCAGTACTTC,CASSLSLAGRQETQYF
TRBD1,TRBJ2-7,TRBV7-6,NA,TGTGCCAGCAGCTTATCGGACAGGGACGAGCTTAACTACGAGCAGTACTTC,CASSLSDRDELNYEQYF
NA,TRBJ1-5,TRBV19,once,TGTGCCGGTAAGGACGGCGGGGGATCTTATAGCAATCAGCCCCAGCATTTT,CAGKDGGGSYSNQPQHF
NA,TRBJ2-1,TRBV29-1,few,TGCAGCGTTGAGAGTGGGAAACCCTCCTACAATGAGCAGTTCTTC,CSVESGKPSYNEQFF
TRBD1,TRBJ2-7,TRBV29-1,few,TGCAGCGTGGCTGACAGGGAACCCTACGAGCAGTACTTC,CSVADREPYEQYF
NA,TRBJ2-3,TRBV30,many,TGTGCCTGGAGTTCGCAAAGCACAGATACGCAGTATTTT,CAWSSQSTDTQYF
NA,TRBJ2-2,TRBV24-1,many,TGTGCCACCAGTGATTTACAGGGAAACACCGGGGAGCTGTTTTTT,CATSDLQGNTGELFF
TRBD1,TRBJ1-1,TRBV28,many,TGTGCCAGCATAATCGGGACAGGGGCGGGTGAAGCTTTCTTT,CASIIGTGAGEAFF
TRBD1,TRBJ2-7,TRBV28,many,TGTGCCAGCAGTTTCCTACAGGGGGCTCGCGAGCAGTACTTC,CASSFLQGAREQYF
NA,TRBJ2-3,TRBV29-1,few,TGCAGCGTCCCCCAAGGGGTTTATACGCAGTATTTT,CSVPQGVYTQYF
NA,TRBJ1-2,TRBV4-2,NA,TGTGCCAGCAGCCAAGCGCAGGTCGACTATGGCTACACCTTC,CASSQAQVDYGYTF
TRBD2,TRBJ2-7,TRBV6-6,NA,TGTGCCAGCAGTTACTCGACAGGCTCGGGACTAGCTGGCTACGAGCAGTACTTC,CASSYSTGSGLAGYEQYF
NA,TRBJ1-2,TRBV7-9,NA,TGTGCCAGCAGCCCCTATTCTTATGGCTACACCTTC,CASSPYSYGYTF
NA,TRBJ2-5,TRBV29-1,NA,TGCAGCGTTGAGGCTGATTGCAGAGAGACCCAGTACTTC,CSVEADCRETQYF
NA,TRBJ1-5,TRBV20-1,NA,TGCAGTGCTAGTTCCGGGAGCCAGCCCCAGCATTTT,CSASSGSQPQHF
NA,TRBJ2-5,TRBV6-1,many,TGTGCCAGCAGTGCTGGTAGGGAAGAGACCCAGTACTTC,CASSAGREETQYF
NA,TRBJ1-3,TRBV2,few,TGTGCCAGCATTACGTTCGGAGCTGGAAACACCATATATTTT,CASITFGAGNTIYF
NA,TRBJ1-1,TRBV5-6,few,TGTGCCAGCAGCTGGGCAGCTACAGAAGCTTTCTTT,CASSWAATEAFF
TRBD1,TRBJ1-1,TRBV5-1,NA,TGCGCCAGCAGCGAAGGGCAGGGGGCGGCGGGCACTGAAGCTTTCTTT,CASSEGQGAAGTEAFF
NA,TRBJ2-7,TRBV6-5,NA,TGTGCCAGCAGTTACTCCAGGGTTGAGAACGAGCAGTACTTC,CASSYSRVENEQYF
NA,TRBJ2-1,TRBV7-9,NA,TGTGCCAGCAGCTTAGTCGGGGGCTCCGTGAATGAGCAGTTCTTC,CASSLVGGSVNEQFF
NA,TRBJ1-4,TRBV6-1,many,TGTGCCAGCAGTTACCAGGAGGCAGATGAAAAACTGTTTTTT,CASSYQEADEKLFF
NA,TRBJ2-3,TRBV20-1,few,TGCAGTGCTCAAGAAGGGATGGGCGCAGATACGCAGTATTTT,CSAQEGMGADTQYF
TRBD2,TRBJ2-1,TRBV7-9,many,TGTGCCAGCAGCCAGGGACTAGCGGGAGTTAATGAGCAGTTCTTC,CASSQGLAGVNEQFF
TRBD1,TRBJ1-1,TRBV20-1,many,TGCAGTGCTCCGAGGGGGCCTGACACTGAAGCTTTCTTT,CSAPRGPDTEAFF
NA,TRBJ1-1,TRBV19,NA,TGTGCCACTCGACCCACTCGCGTGAACACTGAAGCTTTCTTT,CATRPTRVNTEAFF
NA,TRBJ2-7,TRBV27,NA,TGTGCCAGCAGTTTGGGCGTTTCCTGCGAGCAGTACTTC,CASSLGVSCEQYF
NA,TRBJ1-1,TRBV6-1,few,TGTGCCAGCAGTGCAAGTGAGAGGGCTTTCTTT,CASSASERAFF
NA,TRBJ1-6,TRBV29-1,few,TGCAGCGTTGCGGTAGGAAATTCACCCCTCCACTTT,CSVAVGNSPLHF
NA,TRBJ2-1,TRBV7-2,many,TGTGCCAGCAGCGGGATGAGGGGCCTGTTACACAATGAGCAGTTCTTC,CASSGMRGLLHNEQFF
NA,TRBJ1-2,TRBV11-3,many,TGTGCCAGCAGCTTAGACGGTTTAAACTATGGCTACACCTTC,CASSLDGLNYGYTF
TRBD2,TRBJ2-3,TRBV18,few,TGTGCCAGCTCACAGCCGGGGACTAGCGGCACAGATACGCAGTATTTT,CASSQPGTSGTDTQYF
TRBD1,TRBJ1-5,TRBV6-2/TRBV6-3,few,TGTGCCAGCAGTTACTTAATACAGGGGAGAGATCAGCCCCAGCATTTT,CASSYLIQGRDQPQHF
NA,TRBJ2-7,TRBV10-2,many,TGCGCCAGCTTAGACAGAGGGGGAGGGGGCTACGAGCAGTACTTC,CASLDRGGGGYEQYF
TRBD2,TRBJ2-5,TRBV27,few,TGTGCCAGCAGGGGACTGTCAGCGGGGGGGGGAGAGACCCAGTACTTC,CASRGLSAGGGETQYF
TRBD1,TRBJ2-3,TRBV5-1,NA,TGCGCCAGCAGCTTGTCGTGGACAGGAGCTAGCACAGATACGCAGTATTTT,CASSLSWTGASTDTQYF
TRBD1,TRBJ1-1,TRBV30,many,TGTGCCTGGAGTGAGATGGACAGGGAATCTGAAGCTTTCTTT,CAWSEMDRESEAFF
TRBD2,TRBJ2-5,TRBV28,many,TGTGCCAGCCAAACGGAGCGGGGTCGGGGAGAGACCCAGTACTTC,CASQTERGRGETQYF
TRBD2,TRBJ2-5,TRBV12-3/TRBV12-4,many,TGTGCCAGCAGGCCCGGGACTAGCGTTGGAGAGACCCAGTACTTC,CASRPGTSVGETQYF
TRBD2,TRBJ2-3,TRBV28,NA,TGTGCCAGCAGTGAGCCCTATTCTAGCGGGAGATCAGATACGCAGTATTTT,CASSEPYSSGRSDTQYF
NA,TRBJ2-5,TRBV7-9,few,TGTGCCAGCAGCTTGCCCCCTGGAGAGACCCAGTACTTC,CASSLPPGETQYF
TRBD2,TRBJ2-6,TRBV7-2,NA,TGTGCCAGCAGCTTATTTATTCGGCGGGAGGCGGCGGGGGCCAACGTCCTGACTTTC,CASSLFIRREAAGANVLTF
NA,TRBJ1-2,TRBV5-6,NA,TGTGCCAGCAGCTGGAGCGGGTCGGGCTACACCTTC,CASSWSGSGYTF
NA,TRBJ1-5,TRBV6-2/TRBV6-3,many,TGTGCCAGCAGTGGTACAGGCCCGCCCCAGCATTTT,CASSGTGPPQHF
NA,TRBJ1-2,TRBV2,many,TGTGCCAGCAACGGGGGGACCAATGGCTACACCTTC,CASNGGTNGYTF